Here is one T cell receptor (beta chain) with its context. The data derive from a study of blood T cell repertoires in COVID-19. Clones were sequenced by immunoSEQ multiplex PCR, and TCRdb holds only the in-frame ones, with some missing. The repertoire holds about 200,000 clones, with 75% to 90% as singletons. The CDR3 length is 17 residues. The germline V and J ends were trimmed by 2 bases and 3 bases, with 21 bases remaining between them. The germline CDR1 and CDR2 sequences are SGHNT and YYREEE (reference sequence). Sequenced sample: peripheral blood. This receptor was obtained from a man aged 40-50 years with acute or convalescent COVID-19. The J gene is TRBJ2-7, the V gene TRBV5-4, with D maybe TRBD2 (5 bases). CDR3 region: CASSFYGRKKTNYEQYF. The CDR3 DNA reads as TGTGCCAGCAGCTTTTATGGGAGAAAAAAGACTAACTACGAGCAGTACTTC.